This TCR beta chain was sequenced during a study of shared clonotypes between healthy human individuals. Regarding the study as a whole: Only blood was sampled; tissue repertoires likely differ. The naive CD4 repertoires of a few donors were compared, and about 5% of clonotypes were shared.

Trimming removed 4 bases at V and 3 bases at J, with 13 bases between. The CDR3 has 14 amino acids. Germline V gene data show CDR1 as SGHRS and CDR2 as YFSETQ. Per the original methods: Because ImmunoSEQ provided only junction sequences with no quality scores, the filtering differed. The protocol was immunoSEQ multiplex PCR, while the TCRdb copy is restricted to in-frame clones and leaves out a portion. That table supplies the V and J calls and clone size; D and trimming were determined from the DNA. The sample shows 1,400,000 or so clones, 98% of them seen only once. On this clone itself: No antigen is known for it.

The rearrangement uses TRBV5-1 and TRBJ1-2; the D gene is possibly TRBD1 (5 bases). The receptor comes from a man in his thirties or forties in good health. The specimen sequenced was naive CD4+ T cells sorted from blood. The subset was: CD45RA+ positively selected. The CDR3 reads CASSPSVGDYGYTF. DNA for the CDR3: TGCGCCAGCAGCCCTTCGGTGGGGGACTATGGCTACACCTTC.